What follows are 27 T cell receptor beta chains derived from one specimen sequenced in a study of cytomegalovirus exposure and HLA in healthy donors. Assay used: immunoSEQ multiplex PCR; TCRdb lists only in-frame clones, some missing. The data show 150,000 to 160,000 clones, with about 86% seen just once and about 2.2% held by the top ten. Sequencing used PBMCs. These receptors all come from a human donor in good health.

This clone was recorded only once. CDR3 coding DNA: TGTGCTAGTGGTTGGGACAGGGGTGCCTACGAGCAGTACTTC. This codes for CASGWDRGAYEQYF. The chain links TRBV12-5 to TRBJ2-7; 10 positions match TRBD1. V gave up 4 bases and J gave up 2 bases; unmatched junction bases: 2. The germline V gene has CDR1 LGHNT and CDR2 FRNRAP. CDR3 length: 14 amino acids.

The chain has TRBV20-1 and TRBJ1-2; the D gene is possibly TRBD1 (5 bases). V lost 7 bases and J lost 8, with 14 bases in between. CDR3 length: 11 residues. Germline V gene sequence: CDR1 DFQATT, CDR2 SNEGSKA (reference sequence). The CDR3: CSVPGRGGYTF. DNA for the CDR3: TGCAGTGTCCCGGGGAGGGGAGGCTACACCTTC.

This chain uses TRBV4-1 with TRBJ2-7, with 7 bases lining up with TRBD2. Germline assignment: CDR1 MGHRA and CDR2 YSYEKL. The V and J ends lost 3 bases and 3 bases, in that order; junction bases with no gene match: 8. The CDR3 runs 15 residues. CDR3 protein: CASSHRSSGNYEQYF. The CDR3 DNA is TGCGCCAGCAGCCACCGGTCTAGCGGCAACTACGAGCAGTACTTC.

This chain uses TRBV27 with TRBJ1-5; tentative D call: TRBD1 (6 bases). There are 16 residues in the CDR3. Germline V CDR1 and CDR2: MNHEY, SMNVEV (reference sequence). V lost 5 bases and J 5 bases, leaving 19 bases between the germline ends. The CDR3 spells CASSPMPQGRDQPQHF. CDR3 coding DNA: TGTGCCAGCAGTCCCATGCCCCAGGGGCGGGATCAGCCCCAGCATTTT.

The chain is built from TRBV5-6 and TRBJ1-1; D perhaps matches TRBD1 (5 bases). Looked up from germline, CDR1 is SGHDT and CDR2 is YYEEEE. Between the trimmed V and J ends, which lost 3 bases and 5 bases, there was a span of 14 bases. The CDR3 contains 14 residues. The CDR3 protein is CASSSVSGVTEAFF. Here the CDR3 DNA reads TGTGCCAGCAGCTCGGTTTCGGGGGTAACTGAAGCTTTCTTT.

This clone was recorded a few times. The chain carries TRBV9 and TRBJ1-2; 7 bases fit TRBD1. Germline V CDR1 and CDR2: SGDLS, YYNGEE. After removal of 3 bases from V and 4 bases from J, the junction contained 9 bases not matched to a gene. The CDR3 has 15 residues. This CDR3 reads CASSARQGMSYGYTF. The CDR3 bases are TGTGCCAGCAGCGCGAGACAGGGTATGAGCTATGGCTACACCTTC.

The chain employs TRBV6-6 and TRBJ1-2; D gene ambiguous. The CDR3 extends over 11 amino acids. V was pared by 6 bases and J by 6 bases, with 8 bases between. Germline CDR1 and CDR2: MNHNY and SVGAGI (reference sequence). For the CDR3, the DNA is TGTGCCAGCAGGGAGGCCCATGGCTACACCTTC. It translates to CASREAHGYTF.

The rearrangement links TRBV28 to TRBJ2-7; perhaps TRBD1 as D (6 bases). The germline gives CDR1 MDHEN, CDR2 SYDVKM. V was shortened by 6 bases and J by 1 base, with 13 bases between the two germline ends. The CDR3 has 14 amino acids. CDR3 in amino acids: CASSTGKGSYEQYF. The CDR3 DNA is TGTGCCAGCAGCACAGGGAAAGGGTCCTACGAGCAGTACTTC.

This chain joins TRBV5-4 and TRBJ2-3; 7 nucleotides match TRBD1. Germline V lookup: CDR1 SGHNT, CDR2 YYREEE (reference sequence). The junction had 4 bases not matched to a gene; V was cut back by 0 bases and J by 3 bases. CDR3 length: 15 amino acids. As DNA, the CDR3 is TGTGCCAGCAGCTTGGAGGGGGCTGTAACAGATACGCAGTATTTT. The encoded protein is CASSLEGAVTDTQYF.

The genes are TRBV2 and TRBJ2-1; D unclear. V dropped 7 bases and J dropped 1 base, with 14 bases sitting between them. The germline V gene encodes CDR1 SNHLY and CDR2 FYNNEI. The CDR3 is 15 amino acids. CDR3 bases: TGTGCCAGCACCCGCCGCGACGGGTCCTACAATGAGCAGTTCTTC. It translates to CASTRRDGSYNEQFF.

This sequence joins TRBV28 and TRBJ1-2; perhaps TRBD1 as D (5 bases). Germline V lookup: CDR1 MDHEN, CDR2 SYDVKM. V dropped 8 bases and J dropped 0 bases, with 19 bases sitting between them. CDR3 length: 16 residues. CDR3 coding DNA: TGTGCCAGCTGGGGCGTTACAGAGGTTCCTAACTATGGCTACACCTTC. It yields the protein CASWGVTEVPNYGYTF.

This clone was seen only once. The chain uses TRBV28 and TRBJ2-7; 15 positions agree with TRBD2. Germline V gene data show CDR1 as MDHEN and CDR2 as SYDVKM. This CDR3 has 17 amino acids. Trimming cost V 3 bases and J 1 base; bases outside gene matches: 4. This CDR3 reads CASSLGTSGRQSYEQYF. The CDR3 nucleotides are TGTGCCAGCAGTTTGGGGACTAGCGGGAGGCAGTCCTACGAGCAGTACTTC.

The V call is TRBV9, the J call TRBJ2-4; 12 positions match TRBD2. Germline loops: CDR1 SGDLS, CDR2 YYNGEE. CDR3 length: 16 residues. V gave up 5 bases and J gave up 7 bases; unmatched junction bases: 10. CDR3: CASSAGLAGRDNIQYF. The CDR3 DNA reads TGTGCCAGCAGTGCCGGACTAGCGGGACGGGATAACATTCAGTACTTC.

As DNA, the CDR3 is TGTGCCACCAGCAGTACAGGACCTAGGGATGAGCAGTTCTTC. It yields the protein CATSSTGPRDEQFF. V usage is TRBV15 and J usage is TRBJ2-1; weak D call: TRBD1 (5 bases). The germline V and J ends were trimmed by 3 bases and 8 bases, with 14 bases remaining between them. CDR3 length: 14 amino acids. CDR1 is LNHNV, CDR2 YYDKDF, per germline (reference sequence).

The V gene is TRBV4-3, the J gene TRBJ1-2; 9 nucleotides align to TRBD1. The CDR3 runs to 15 residues. The V gene's germline CDR1 is LGHNA and CDR2 YSLEER. The ends lost 0 bases at V and 7 bases at J; junction bases unmatched: 6. The DNA of the CDR3 is TGCGCCAGCAGCCAAGAGAGGGACAGGGTGGGTGGCTACACCTTC. As protein: CASSQERDRVGGYTF.

This chain connects TRBV6-1 to TRBJ1-2; 12 bases are shared with TRBD1. Trimming took 6 bases from V and 3 from J; bases not matched to a gene: 5. This CDR3 is built from 15 residues. Germline CDR1 is MNHNS and CDR2 is SASEGT. The CDR3 nucleotides are TGTGCCAGCAGACCGGGACAGGGGGCTGACTATGGCTACACCTTC. It codes for CASRPGQGADYGYTF.

The chain uses TRBV5-4 and TRBJ2-2; 13 bases fit TRBD2. The V and J ends lost 3 bases and 8 bases, in that order; junction bases with no gene match: 4. The CDR3 contains 15 residues. Germline loops: CDR1 SGHNT, CDR2 YYREEE (reference sequence). The CDR3, as DNA: TGTGCCAGCAGCTCGGGACTAGCGGGAAGTGGGGAGCTGTTTTTT. The encoded protein is CASSSGLAGSGELFF.

The rearrangement links TRBV5-1 to TRBJ1-6, with TRBD1 matching over 7 bases. Germline assignment: CDR1 SGHRS and CDR2 YFSETQ. The CDR3 sequence is 17 residues long. V lost 1 base and J lost 7; bases outside the gene matches: 11. The CDR3 sequence: CASSLRLPGTANSPLHF. In DNA form, the CDR3 reads TGCGCCAGCAGCTTGCGCCTCCCCGGGACAGCAAATTCACCCCTCCACTTT.

This clone was observed a handful of times. The chain joins TRBV9 to TRBJ1-3, with D maybe TRBD1 (5 bases). The CDR3 is 13 residues long. Deletions cut 0 bases from V and 8 bases from J, with 9 bases between. Germline V lookup: CDR1 SGDLS, CDR2 YYNGEE. CDR3 amino acids: CASSVGEGDTIYF. The CDR3 nucleotides are TGTGCCAGCAGCGTAGGGGAAGGGGACACCATATATTTT. The complete variable domain, with remaining parts taken from reference TRBV9 and TRBJ1-3, reads DSGVTQTPKHLITATGQRVTLRCSPRSGDLSVYWYQQSLDQGLQFLIQYYNGEERAKGNILERFSAQQFPDLHSELNLSSLELGDSALYFCASSVGEGDTIYFGEGSWLTVV.

The V and J genes are TRBV20-1 and TRBJ1-2, with 8 bases lining up with TRBD1. Germline trimming cut 8 bases from V and 7 bases from J; bases unmatched to any gene: 6. The germline CDR1 and CDR2 sequences are DFQATT and SNEGSKA (reference sequence). This CDR3 is built from 11 residues. This CDR3 reads CSSRGPFGYTF. The CDR3 coding sequence is TGCAGTTCCAGGGGGCCGTTTGGCTACACCTTC.

This clone was picked up a small number of times. The V call is TRBV28, the J call TRBJ1-1, with 8 bases matching TRBD1. The germline CDR1 and CDR2 sequences are MDHEN and SYDVKM. V was pared by 6 bases and J by 1 base, with 1 base of the junction left unmatched. The CDR3 is 13 residues long. The CDR3 loop reads CASRTGANTEAFF. For the CDR3, the DNA is TGTGCCAGCAGGACAGGGGCGAACACTGAAGCTTTCTTT.

This sequence joins TRBV7-2 and TRBJ2-1; 13 positions match TRBD2. Germline-derived CDR1 and CDR2 are SGHTA and FQGNSA. CDR3 length: 15 amino acids. The V segment lost 5 bases and the J segment 10 bases; nucleotides outside the gene matches: 8. CDR3 in amino acids: CASSRTSGRAGEQFF. The CDR3 region has the DNA TGTGCCAGCAGCCGAACTAGCGGGAGGGCCGGAGAGCAGTTCTTC.

Notes on this clone: Other DNA sequences in the sample encode the same CDR3. This chain links TRBV10-3 with TRBJ1-1, with D tentatively TRBD1 (6 bases). V was cut by 6 bases and J by 0 bases, with 8 bases left in between. The CDR3 contains 13 residues. CDR1 and CDR2 from the germline V gene are ENHRY and SYGVKD. CDR3 DNA: TGTGCCATCAGCGGACAGCTGAACACTGAAGCTTTCTTT. Protein product: CAISGQLNTEAFF.

The chain is built from TRBV27 and TRBJ2-7; 7 bases match TRBD1. There are 14 residues in the CDR3. Germline CDR1 and CDR2: MNHEY and SMNVEV (reference sequence). J gave up 3 bases and V 7 bases, and 9 bases lay outside the gene matches. The CDR3 loop is CASKRDSPDYEQYF. CDR3 in DNA: TGTGCCAGCAAACGGGACAGTCCAGACTACGAGCAGTACTTC.

The gene calls are TRBV11-2 and TRBJ2-7; 7 positions match TRBD1. J was trimmed by 4 bases and V by 3 bases; bases with no gene match: 6. Germline CDR1 reads SGHAT; CDR2 reads FQNNGV. The CDR3 is made up of 14 amino acids. CDR3 DNA: TGTGCCAGCAGCTTCTCGACAGGGAAATACGAGCAGTACTTC. This sequence encodes CASSFSTGKYEQYF.

This clone has just one count. The chain uses TRBV21-1 and TRBJ2-7; the listed D gene, TRBD2, was not tested against the DNA. TRBV21-1 is flagged as a pseudogene. The CDR3 runs 17 residues. Written as DNA, the CDR3 is TGTGCCAGCAGCAAAGCCGTATTCGGGACTAGAAGAAACGAGCAGTACTTC. Translating gives CASSKAVFGTRRNEQYF.

In its sample, this clone was seen a few times. The chain uses TRBV25-1 and TRBJ1-4; no clear D gene. CDR3 length: 13 residues. Germline V gene lookup returns CDR1 MGHDK and CDR2 SYGVNS. Trimming removed 0 bases at V and 9 bases at J, with 8 bases between. This CDR3 reads CASSEYASKKLFF. CDR3 DNA sequence: TGTGCCAGCAGTGAATATGCGTCCAAAAAACTGTTTTTT. The complete variable domain, with remaining parts taken from reference TRBV25-1 and TRBJ1-4, reads EADIYQTPRYLVIGTGKKITLECSQTMGHDKMYWYQQDPGMELHLIHYSYGVNSTEKGDLSSESTVSRIRTEHFPLTLESARPSHTSQYLCASSEYASKKLFFGSGTQLSVL.